Below are 23 T cell receptor gamma chains sequenced from a single sample in a study of intestinal T cells in coeliac disease. TRG repertoires were amplified with LymphoTrack primers from 150 to 250 ng of biopsy DNA. With CATT, TCRdb re-called clones from the multiplex PCR reads. Here the sample spans more than 700 gamma-chain clones, about 40% being singletons. Genomic DNA came from ten approximately 4.7-µm formalin-fixed paraffin-embedded scrolls per case. The sample consisted of a duodenal biopsy. These receptors were obtained from a human donor who served as a control with a normal duodenal biopsy, not a healthy volunteer.

This chain connects TRGV8 to TRGJ1 or TRGJ2. From germline, CDR1 is VENAVY and CDR2 YDSYNSRV. This CDR3 has 14 residues. Trimming took 12 bases from V and 6 from J; bases not matched to a gene: 20. The CDR3, as DNA: TGTGCCCACTCCCATCCACCTCTCCTTTATAAGAAACTCTTT. Translating it yields CAHSHPPLLYKKLF.

The chain combines TRGV8 with TRGJ1 or TRGJ2. The germline CDR1 and CDR2 sequences are VENAVY and YDSYNSRV. V shed 10 bases and J 10 bases; nucleotides not matched to a gene: 13. The CDR3 runs to 11 residues. The CDR3 sequence is CATWSHPKKLF. Here the CDR3 DNA reads TGTGCCACGTGGTCCCACCCGAAGAAACTCTTT.

This chain connects TRGV2 to TRGJP2. Germline loops: CDR1 EGSNGY, CDR2 YDSYNSKV. After removal of 12 bases from V and 3 bases from J, the junction contained 13 bases not matched to a gene. This CDR3 has 14 residues. CDR3 sequence reads: CADLGCRSDWIKTF. The CDR3 DNA is TGTGCCGACCTGGGATGCCGTAGTGATTGGATCAAGACGTTT.

Details on this clone: The TCRdb record carries a much larger clone's protein, which differs from this DNA's translation at residue 11; a read error is the likely cause, and the protein listed here is the DNA translation. The chain employs TRGV11 and TRGJ1 or TRGJ2. Being an ORF, TRGV11 has a function that is uncertain. This CDR3 comprises 14 residues. The CDR3 bases are TGTGCCTGCTGGATTAGCCCGAAAGGTTATGAGAAACTCTTT. Encoded protein: CACWISPKGYEKLF.

The rearrangement links TRGV2 to TRGJ1 or TRGJ2. V shed 4 bases and J 3 bases; nucleotides not matched to a gene: 9. This CDR3 is 14 amino acids long. Germline values: CDR1 EGSNGY, CDR2 YDSYNSKV. CDR3 amino acids: CATWDRFFYYKKLF. The CDR3 DNA sequence: TGTGCCACCTGGGATCGGTTTTTTTATTATAAGAAACTCTTT.

J is TRGJ1 or TRGJ2 and V is TRGV9. The CDR3 runs 14 residues. Germline V gene data show CDR1 as GITISATS and CDR2 as ISYDGTV (reference sequence). Losses at the gene ends were 12 bases for V and 2 bases for J; bases not matched to a gene: 16. As DNA, the CDR3 is TGTGCCCTTGTGGGAGTGCACCATTATTATAAGAAACTCTTT. As protein: CALVGVHHYYKKLF.

This clone was observed a few times. TCRdb records a much larger clone's protein for this DNA, with a difference at residue 3 that likely arises from a read error; the protein given is the translation of the DNA. The chain couples TRGV9 to TRGJ1 or TRGJ2. CDR3 size: 11 residues. Germline lookup yields CDR1 GITISATS and CDR2 ISYDGTV (reference sequence). Trimming at V came to 12 bases and at J to 7 bases, leaving 12 bases not matched to a gene. The CDR3 loop is CAPTQEYKKLF. The DNA for the CDR3 is TGTGCCCCCACCCAGGAGTATAAGAAACTCTTT.

This clone turned up a few times. At residue 3, the TCRdb protein and translated DNA are inconsistent; the protein given comes from the DNA. V gene TRGV3 combines with J gene TRGJ1 or TRGJ2. From germline, CDR1 is VTNTFY and CDR2 YDVSTARD (reference sequence). The CDR3 is made up of 14 amino acids. J was trimmed by 4 bases and V by 12 bases; bases with no gene match: 18. The CDR3 region is CADLAIVRYYKKLF. Here the CDR3 DNA reads TGTGCCGACCTGGCAATAGTTCGGTATTATAAGAAACTCTTT.

Note on this clone: Other DNA sequences within the sample encode an identical CDR3. This chain uses TRGV10 with TRGJ1 or TRGJ2. TRGV10 belongs to the ORF category, with a function that is uncertain. CDR3 length: 15 residues. The CDR3 region has the DNA TGTGCATGCGTGGGATTATATGCGAATTATTATAAGAAACTCTTT. Translating it yields CACVGLYANYYKKLF.

The chain has TRGV3 and TRGJ1 or TRGJ2. Germline assignment: CDR1 VTNTFY and CDR2 YDVSTARD (reference sequence). With 4 bases clipped from V and 8 bases from J, the junction kept 11 bases outside the gene matches. The CDR3 contains 13 residues. The chain's CDR3 is CATWECPGHKKLF. CDR3 DNA sequence: TGTGCCACCTGGGAATGCCCGGGACATAAGAAACTCTTT.

By its share, this clone is large. The rearrangement links TRGV10 to TRGJP2. TRGV10 qualifies as an ORF whose function is uncertain. The CDR3 loop spans 14 amino acids. Germline trimming cut 8 bases from V and 2 bases from J; bases unmatched to any gene: 6. The CDR3 here is CAAWDQSSDWIKTF. For the CDR3, the DNA is TGTGCTGCGTGGGACCAAAGTAGTGATTGGATCAAGACGTTT.

Worth noting for this clone: This clone may be a read error of a much larger clone one base away. Other DNA sequences of this sample code for an identical CDR3. The chain employs TRGV4 and TRGJ1 or TRGJ2. V dropped 0 bases and J dropped 7; count of bases not matched to a gene: 6. Germline-derived CDR1 and CDR2 are EGSTGY and YDSYTSSV. The CDR3 extends over 13 amino acids. The CDR3, as DNA: TGTGCCACCTGGGATGGGCGTTACTATAAGAAACTCTTT. This gives the protein CATWDGRYYKKLF.

This clone has just a few counts. V usage is TRGV8 and J usage is TRGJ1 or TRGJ2. Trimming at V came to 4 bases and at J to 8 bases, leaving 17 bases not matched to a gene. CDR1 VENAVY and CDR2 YDSYNSRV come from the germline V gene. The length of the CDR3 is 15 residues. The CDR3 loop reads CATWESPRGDDKKLF. The CDR3 DNA is TGTGCCACCTGGGAGTCTCCCCGGGGGGATGATAAGAAACTCTTT.

This sequence joins TRGV8 and TRGJP1. This CDR3 is built from 12 residues. CDR1 and CDR2 from the germline V gene are VENAVY and YDSYNSRV. J lost 9 bases, V lost 7 bases, and 8 bases had no gene match. CDR3 sequence: CATCKICWFKIF. In nucleotides, the CDR3 is TGTGCCACCTGTAAAATCTGTTGGTTCAAGATATTT.

Only a few counts were recorded for this clone. A much larger clone is a single base away; this may be a read error. V usage is TRGV4 and J usage is TRGJ1 or TRGJ2. Germline-derived CDR1 and CDR2 are EGSTGY and YDSYTSSV. The CDR3 consists of 11 residues. CDR3 bases: TGTGCCACCGAAGATTATTATAAGAAGCTCTTT. Protein product: CATEDYYKKLF.

J is TRGJP2 and V is TRGV2. CDR3 length equals 16 residues. The V gene's germline CDR1 is EGSNGY and CDR2 YDSYNSKV. The V segment lost 9 bases and the J segment 1 base; nucleotides outside the gene matches: 14. The CDR3 protein is CATLGRAPSSDWIKTF. CDR3 nucleotide sequence: TGTGCCACCCTGGGACGGGCCCCTAGTAGTGATTGGATCAAGACGTTT.

This clone was counted a few times. A read error is likely here: a far larger clone is one base away. The identical CDR3 is also encoded by other nucleotide sequences in the sample. This chain links TRGV11 with TRGJP1. TRGV11 is an ORF; its function is uncertain. This CDR3 comprises 15 residues. CDR3 nucleotides: TGTGCCTGCTGGATTAGGCACCCCACTGGCTGGTTCAAGATATTT. As protein: CACWIRHPTGWFKIF.

V and J are TRGV9 and TRGJ1 or TRGJ2. CDR1 and CDR2 from the germline V gene are GITISATS and ISYDGTV (reference sequence). The V gene end was trimmed by 1 base and the J gene end by 3 bases; junction bases not matched to a gene: 6. This CDR3 is 14 amino acids long. CDR3 protein: CALWEVPFYYKKLF. CDR3 nucleotide sequence: TGTGCCTTGTGGGAGGTCCCTTTTTATTATAAGAAACTCTTT.

On this clone: TCRdb's listed protein matches a much larger clone and diverges from this DNA's translation at residue 11, likely through a read error; the protein shown comes from the DNA. The rearrangement links TRGV10 to TRGJP1. TRGV10 is given ORF status, its function remaining uncertain. The CDR3 consists of 14 residues. Here the CDR3 reads CAAWEPATGWLKIF. The CDR3 region has the DNA TGTGCTGCGTGGGAGCCAGCCACTGGTTGGCTCAAGATATTT.

This clone was observed a single time. One end of the junction fails to match germline, which may point to a read error. This chain uses TRGV4 with TRGJ1 or TRGJ2. This CDR3 has 10 residues. CDR1 is EGSTGY and CDR2 is YDSYTSSV in the germline V gene. The CDR3 nucleotides read TGTGCCCACCTGGGATGGCCCCGGGTCTTT. Protein sequence: CAHLGWPRVF.

By share of the sample, this clone is large. The genes are TRGV3 and TRGJ1 or TRGJ2. V lost 0 bases to trimming and J lost 8 bases; unmatched junction nucleotides: 4. In germline, CDR1 is VTNTFY, CDR2 YDVSTARD (reference sequence). The CDR3 spans 12 residues. The CDR3 region is CATWDRPDKKLF. CDR3 DNA: TGTGCCACCTGGGACAGGCCGGATAAGAAACTCTTT.

This chain joins TRGV4 and TRGJP1. Per the germline V gene, CDR1 is EGSTGY and CDR2 is YDSYTSSV. This CDR3 has 13 amino acids. With V trimmed by 0 bases and J by 14 bases, 9 bases remained unmatched. CDR3 sequence: CATWDGRLVFKIF. The CDR3 DNA follows: TGTGCCACCTGGGATGGGCGGTTGGTTTTCAAGATATTT.

Regarding this clone: The TCRdb record carries a much larger clone's protein, which differs from this DNA's translation at residue 10; a read error is the likely cause, and the protein listed here is the DNA translation. The chain links TRGV10 to TRGJ1 or TRGJ2. TRGV10 is known as an ORF, though its function is uncertain. With V trimmed by 8 bases and J by 8 bases, 16 bases remained unmatched. The CDR3 has 14 residues. The CDR3 DNA reads TGTGCTGCGTGGGATTGGAATGATGATCATAAGAAACTCTTT. Its protein is CAAWDWNDDHKKLF.